This T cell receptor beta chain was identified in a study of shared clonotypes between healthy human individuals. On the study more broadly: CD8 memory received one plate per donor, CD8 naive two, CD4 memory three and CD4 naive three.

The study ran the assay at deep level. This table comes from immunoSEQ multiplex PCR, and its TCRdb copy is limited to in-frame clones, with some not included. Of about 820,000 clones in the sample, about 92% were seen once. General study results and limits: Sampling was confined to blood; repertoires within tissues likely differ.

Positive CCR7 selection of CD45RO-negative cells yielded the naive CD8 cells, and terminally differentiated effector memory CD45RA+ cells were excluded. V lost 1 base and J lost 1, with 15 bases in between. CDR3 length: 17 residues. In germline, CDR1 is SEHNR, CDR2 FQNEAQ (reference sequence). A remark on this clone: The target antigen is unknown.

Sequenced: naive CD8+ T cells sorted from blood. This TCR derives from a young man in good health. V and J are TRBV7-9 and TRBJ2-3; no firm D call. This CDR3 reads CASSLDRLGYGTDTQYF. The CDR3 region has the DNA TGTGCCAGCAGCTTAGATAGATTGGGGTATGGCACAGATACGCAGTATTTT.